This entry lists 14 T cell receptor beta chains sequenced from one sample in a study of regulatory T cells in long-lasting Graves disease. Specified time point: newly diagnosed GD, antithyroid drugs for less than 3 months. PBMC RNA served as the TCR library source. To make TCR beta libraries, researchers used iRepertoire HTBI primers and Arm-PCR of CDR3 regions. TCRdb re-derived calls from the multiplex PCR reads in MiXCR, one entry per CDR3 protein. The sample carries over 500,000 distinct CDR3 sequences, roughly 16% recorded once. The same specimen was also included in a second study, on T cells in Graves' hyperthyroidism and ophthalmopathy.

The sequencing used peripheral blood mononuclear cells (PBMCs), collected at new diagnosis, from a patient treated with antithyroid drugs. These receptors originate from a woman under 40 with Graves disease.

As to this clonotype: Being one base from a much bigger clone, this may be a read error. The chain joins TRBV7-2 to TRBJ2-7; perhaps TRBD1 as D (5 bases). CDR3 size: 12 residues. Germline V lookup: CDR1 SGHTA, CDR2 FQGNSA. CDR3: CASSPPGRERYF. The CDR3 DNA reads as TGTGCCAGCAGCCCCCCAGGGCGCGAGCGGTACTTC.

This clonotype has ten or more counts. Compared with germline, one end of the junction differs, possibly owing to a read error. The chain employs TRBV7-8 and TRBJ2-1; 8 nucleotides align to TRBD2. There are 16 residues in the CDR3. Germline CDR1 reads SGHVS; CDR2 reads FQNEAQ. CDR3: CTSSPARGGRRNEQFF. CDR3 coding DNA: TGTACCAGCAGCCCAGCCCGGGGGGGAAGGAGGAATGAGCAGTTCTTC.

This clonotype came up a few times. The rearrangement uses TRBV10-3 and TRBJ2-7; 7 nucleotides agree with TRBD1. Germline V gene sequence: CDR1 ENHRY, CDR2 SYGVKD. Trimming removed 6 bases from V and 0 bases from J; junction bases left unmatched: 2. This CDR3 comprises 13 residues. CDR3 bases: TGTGCCATCAGCGGGGACAGCTCCTACGAGCAGTACTTC. Translated: CAISGDSSYEQYF.

The rearrangement joins TRBV27 to TRBJ2-2; TRBD1 matches 9 bases. CDR3 length equals 16 residues. J lost 3 bases, V lost 8 bases, and 10 bases had no gene match. Germline V gene sequence: CDR1 MNHEY, CDR2 SMNVEV (reference sequence). In DNA form, the CDR3 reads TGTGCCAGCCGGAAGCCGGGACAGGGAGACACCGGGGAGCTGTTTTTT. Translated: CASRKPGQGDTGELFF.

The genes are TRBV6-1 and TRBJ1-4, with D maybe TRBD1 (5 bases). Per the germline V gene, CDR1 is MNHNS and CDR2 is SASEGT. V gave up 1 base and J gave up 8 bases, with 11 bases separating them. The length of the CDR3 is 14 residues. The CDR3 region is CASSEVDMGEKLFF. The CDR3 nucleotides are TGTGCCAGCAGTGAAGTGGACATGGGGGAAAAACTGTTTTTT.

The rearrangement links TRBV9 to TRBJ1-1; the D is unclear. The CDR3 is made up of 14 amino acids. The V and J ends lost 2 bases and 4 bases respectively, with 12 bases between them. Germline V gene lookup returns CDR1 SGDLS and CDR2 YYNGEE. The CDR3 loop is CASSVTPSGTEAFF. CDR3 DNA: TGTGCCAGCAGCGTTACCCCGAGTGGCACTGAAGCTTTCTTT.

This clonotype was observed many times. The chain carries TRBV24-1 and TRBJ1-1; D gene unclear. The CDR3 has 12 residues. V was trimmed by 7 bases and J by 8 bases, leaving 13 bases between them. The V gene's germline CDR1 is KGHDR and CDR2 SFDVKD. This chain's CDR3 is CATRSNREEAFF. The CDR3 region has the DNA TGTGCCACCAGATCAAACAGAGAAGAAGCTTTCTTT.

This clonotype was seen a few times. The chain recombines TRBV14 with TRBJ2-6; D is undetermined. In germline, CDR1 is SGHDN, CDR2 FVKESK. V lost 0 bases to trimming and J lost 0 bases, with 12 bases between them. This CDR3 region has 18 residues. Here the CDR3 reads CASSQETMRRSGANVLTF. CDR3 in DNA: TGTGCCAGCAGCCAAGAAACAATGCGTCGCTCTGGGGCCAACGTCCTGACTTTC.

This clonotype was detected ten times or more. This chain joins TRBV5-5 and TRBJ1-1, with a possible D match to TRBD1 (6 bases). The CDR3 extends over 13 amino acids. V lost 4 bases to trimming and J lost 5 bases, with 12 bases between them. CDR1 and CDR2 from the germline V gene are SGHKS and YYEKEE (reference sequence). The CDR3 coding sequence is TGTGCCAGCAGCACACAGGGAAGGACTGAAGCTTTCTTT. This codes for CASSTQGRTEAFF. The full variable domain, in which reference TRBV5-5 and TRBJ1-1 provide the parts outside the CDR3, is DAGVTQSPTHLIKTRGQQVTLRCSPISGHKSVSWYQQVLGQGPQFIFQYYEKEERGRGNFPDRFSARQFPNYSSELNVNALLLGDSALYLCASSTQGRTEAFFGQGTRLTVV.

With regard to this clonotype: A much more abundant neighbour one base away suggests this may be a read error. The chain recombines TRBV20-1 with TRBJ2-7; D gene uncertain. Germline V gene data show CDR1 as DFQATT and CDR2 as SNEGSKA (reference sequence). V gave up 2 bases and J gave up 6 bases, with 14 bases separating them. The CDR3 loop spans 13 amino acids. The CDR3 protein is CSARFPSGCEQYF. CDR3 DNA sequence: TGCAGTGCTAGATTCCCTAGTGGCTGCGAGCAGTACTTC.

This clonotype was counted only a few times. The genes are TRBV2 and TRBJ1-6; D is uncertain. Per germline, CDR1 SNHLY and CDR2 FYNNEI. The CDR3 is 13 amino acids. V lost 8 bases and J lost 10, with 15 bases in between. This CDR3 reads CASVGLSLSPLHF. The CDR3 bases are TGTGCCAGCGTTGGCTTGAGTCTCTCACCCCTCCACTTT.

The V and J genes are TRBV4-1 and TRBJ2-7, with a tentative D call TRBD2 (6 bases). V lost 0 bases, J lost 3 bases, and 12 bases lay in between. CDR3 length equals 15 residues. Germline assignment: CDR1 MGHRA and CDR2 YSYEKL. CDR3 residues: CASSQDHAGFYEQYF. The CDR3 nucleotides are TGCGCCAGCAGCCAAGATCATGCGGGGTTCTACGAGCAGTACTTC.

This clonotype was seen at least ten times. V and J are TRBV28 and TRBJ2-7; 7 bases fit TRBD1. CDR3 length equals 15 residues. Germline V gene sequence: CDR1 MDHEN, CDR2 SYDVKM. V lost 3 bases and J lost 0; bases outside the gene matches: 5. CDR3 residues: CASSFEDRSSYEQYF. CDR3 nucleotide sequence: TGTGCCAGCAGTTTTGAGGACAGGAGCTCCTACGAGCAGTACTTC.

This clonotype showed up many times. The J gene is TRBJ1-1, the V gene TRBV7-9, with 9 bases lining up with TRBD1. CDR1 is SEHNR, CDR2 FQNEAQ, per germline (reference sequence). With V trimmed by 10 bases and J by 1 base, 10 bases remained unmatched. The CDR3 extends over 15 amino acids. The CDR3 sequence is CAIAGTGRGNTEAFF. DNA of the CDR3: TGTGCCATCGCCGGGACAGGGCGGGGGAACACTGAAGCTTTCTTT.